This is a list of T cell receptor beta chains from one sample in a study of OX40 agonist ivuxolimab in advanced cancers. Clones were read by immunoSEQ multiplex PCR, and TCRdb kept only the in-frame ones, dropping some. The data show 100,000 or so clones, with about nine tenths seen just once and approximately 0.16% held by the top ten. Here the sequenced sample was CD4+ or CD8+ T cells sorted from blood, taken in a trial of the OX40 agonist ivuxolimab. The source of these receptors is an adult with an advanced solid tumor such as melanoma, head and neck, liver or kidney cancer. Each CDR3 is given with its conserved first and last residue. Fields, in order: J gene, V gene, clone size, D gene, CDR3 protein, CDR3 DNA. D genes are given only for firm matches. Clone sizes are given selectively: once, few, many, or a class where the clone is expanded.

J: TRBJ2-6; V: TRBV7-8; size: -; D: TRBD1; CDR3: CASLDRVSSGANVLTF; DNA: TGTGCCAGCCTGGACAGGGTCTCTTCTGGGGCCAACGTCCTGACTTTC
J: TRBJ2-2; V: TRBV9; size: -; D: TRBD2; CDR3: CASSLGLAGVGTGELFF; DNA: TGTGCCAGCAGCTTGGGACTAGCGGGAGTGGGTACCGGGGAGCTGTTTTTT
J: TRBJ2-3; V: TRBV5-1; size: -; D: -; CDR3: CASSSNPRGSDTQYF; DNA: TGCGCCAGCAGCTCCAACCCAAGGGGATCAGATACGCAGTATTTT
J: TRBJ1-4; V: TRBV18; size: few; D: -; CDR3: CASSPWTDEKLFF; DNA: TGTGCCAGCTCACCATGGACGGACGAAAAACTGTTTTTT
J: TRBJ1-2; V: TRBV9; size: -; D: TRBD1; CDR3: CASSAGTGLYGYTF; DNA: TGTGCCAGCAGCGCCGGGACAGGGTTATATGGCTACACCTTC
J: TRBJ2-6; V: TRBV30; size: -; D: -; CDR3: CAETTGYGANVLTF; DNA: TGTGCCGAAACTACAGGGTATGGGGCCAACGTCCTGACTTTC
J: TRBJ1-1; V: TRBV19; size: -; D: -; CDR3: CASSKQGTEAFF; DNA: TGTGCCAGTAGTAAACAGGGCACTGAAGCTTTCTTT
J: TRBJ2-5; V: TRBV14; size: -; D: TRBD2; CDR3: CASSQFLAGTRETQYF; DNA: TGTGCCAGCAGCCAGTTTCTAGCGGGTACGCGAGAGACCCAGTACTTC
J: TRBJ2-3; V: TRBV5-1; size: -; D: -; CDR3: CASRGADTQYF; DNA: TGCGCCAGCAGAGGGGCAGATACGCAGTATTTT
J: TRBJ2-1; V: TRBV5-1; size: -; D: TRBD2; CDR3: CASSALAESYNEQFF; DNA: TGCGCCAGCAGCGCACTAGCGGAATCATACAATGAGCAGTTCTTC
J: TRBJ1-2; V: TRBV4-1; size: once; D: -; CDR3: CASSQDINSYGYTF; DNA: TGCGCCAGCAGCCAAGATATCAACAGTTATGGCTACACCTTC
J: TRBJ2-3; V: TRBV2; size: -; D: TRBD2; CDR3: CASGLGVPSTDTQYF; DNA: TGTGCCAGCGGACTAGGGGTACCTAGCACAGATACGCAGTATTTT
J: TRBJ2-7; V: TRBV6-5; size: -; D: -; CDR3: CASRESGQPYEQYF; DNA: TGTGCCAGCAGGGAGTCCGGGCAACCTTACGAGCAGTACTTC
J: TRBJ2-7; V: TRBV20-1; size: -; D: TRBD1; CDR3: CSARQGPQYF; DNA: TGCAGTGCGCGACAGGGGCCGCAGTACTTC
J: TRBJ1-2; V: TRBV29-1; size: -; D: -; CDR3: CSVDVYGYTF; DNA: TGCAGCGTTGACGTGTATGGCTACACCTTC
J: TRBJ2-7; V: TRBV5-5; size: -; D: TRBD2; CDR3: CASSLAGGGPYYEQYF; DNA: TGTGCCAGCAGCTTGGCCGGGGGAGGGCCTTACTACGAGCAGTACTTC
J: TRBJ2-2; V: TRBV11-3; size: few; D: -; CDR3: CASSLTYWTEKRTGELFF; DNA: TGTGCCAGCAGCTTAACCTACTGGACTGAGAAGAGGACCGGGGAGCTGTTTTTT
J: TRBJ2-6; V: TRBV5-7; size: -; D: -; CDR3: CASSLVGSGANVLTF; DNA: TGTGCCAGCAGCTTGGTAGGCTCTGGGGCCAACGTCCTGACTTTC
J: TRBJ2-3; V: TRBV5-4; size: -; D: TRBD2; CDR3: CASSAGLAVSTDTQYF; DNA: TGTGCCAGCAGCGCAGGACTAGCGGTTAGCACAGATACGCAGTATTTT
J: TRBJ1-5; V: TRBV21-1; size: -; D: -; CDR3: CASSKALAGNSNQPQHF; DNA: TGTGCCAGCAGCAAAGCCCTGGCAGGGAATAGCAATCAGCCCCAGCATTTT
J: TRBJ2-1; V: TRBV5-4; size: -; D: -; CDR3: CASRPGGGQSYNEQFF; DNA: TGTGCCAGCAGACCAGGAGGGGGCCAATCCTACAATGAGCAGTTCTTC
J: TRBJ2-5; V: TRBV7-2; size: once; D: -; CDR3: CASTRRGAPQETQYF; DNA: TGTGCCAGCACCAGAAGGGGGGCCCCCCAAGAGACCCAGTACTTC
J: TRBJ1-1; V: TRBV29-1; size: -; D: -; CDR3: CSVKGRLRDTEAFF; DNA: TGCAGCGTCAAAGGACGCCTGCGGGACACTGAAGCTTTCTTT
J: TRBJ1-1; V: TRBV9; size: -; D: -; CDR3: CASSVEGRNTEAFF; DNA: TGTGCCAGCAGCGTAGAGGGCCGGAACACTGAAGCTTTCTTT
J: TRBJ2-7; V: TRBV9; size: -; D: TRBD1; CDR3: CASSVGQGGYEQYF; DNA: TGTGCCAGCAGCGTGGGACAGGGAGGCTACGAGCAGTACTTC
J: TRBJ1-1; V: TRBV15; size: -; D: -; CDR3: CATSRATDSPDAFF; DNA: TGTGCCACCAGCAGAGCTACAGACAGCCCAGACGCTTTCTTT
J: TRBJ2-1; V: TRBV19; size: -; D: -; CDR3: CASMSLANNEQFF; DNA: TGTGCCAGTATGTCACTAGCTAATAATGAGCAGTTCTTC
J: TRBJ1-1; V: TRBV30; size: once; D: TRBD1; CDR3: CAWRATGGWTEAFF; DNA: TGTGCCTGGAGAGCGACAGGGGGCTGGACTGAAGCTTTCTTT
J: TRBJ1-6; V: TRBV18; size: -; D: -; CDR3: CASSPSGVNSPLHF; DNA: TGTGCCAGCTCACCATCAGGGGTTAATTCACCCCTCCACTTT
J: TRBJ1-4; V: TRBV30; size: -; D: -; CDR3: CACPAGARKLFF; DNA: TGTGCCTGTCCAGCGGGGGCGCGAAAACTGTTTTTT
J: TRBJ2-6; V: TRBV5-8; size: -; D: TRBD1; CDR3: CASSLGTGGFGANVLTF; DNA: TGTGCCAGCAGCTTAGGGACAGGGGGCTTTGGGGCCAACGTCCTGACTTTC
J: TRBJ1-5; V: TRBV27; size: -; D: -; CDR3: CASRMGGGRGQDQPQHF; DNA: TGTGCCAGTCGGATGGGGGGGGGCCGGGGGCAGGATCAGCCCCAGCATTTT
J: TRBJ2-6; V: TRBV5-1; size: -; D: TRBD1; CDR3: CASSPGTGVFGANVLTF; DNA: TGCGCCAGCAGCCCCGGGACAGGGGTATTTGGGGCCAACGTCCTGACTTTC
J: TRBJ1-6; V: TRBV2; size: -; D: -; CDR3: CASSETQGLLSPLHF; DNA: TGTGCCAGCAGTGAAACCCAGGGGCTCCTTTCACCCCTCCACTTT
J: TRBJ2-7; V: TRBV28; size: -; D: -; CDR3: CASRGRGYEQYF; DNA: TGTGCCAGCAGGGGAAGAGGGTACGAGCAGTACTTC
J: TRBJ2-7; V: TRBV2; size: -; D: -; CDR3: CASSAFVTGEQYF; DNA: TGTGCCAGCAGTGCATTCGTGACTGGGGAGCAGTACTTC
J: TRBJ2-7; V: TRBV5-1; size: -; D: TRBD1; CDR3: CASRGTGHYEQYF; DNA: TGCGCCAGCAGAGGGACAGGGCACTACGAGCAGTACTTC
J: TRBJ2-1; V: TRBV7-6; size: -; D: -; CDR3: CASSPSRRENEQFF; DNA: TGTGCCAGCAGTCCTTCAAGAAGAGAGAATGAGCAGTTCTTC
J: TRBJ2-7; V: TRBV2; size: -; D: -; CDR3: CASSYSGNFEQYF; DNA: TGTGCCAGCAGCTACTCGGGGAATTTCGAGCAGTACTTC
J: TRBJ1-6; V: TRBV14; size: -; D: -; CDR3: CASSQDAGRSPLHF; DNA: TGTGCCAGCAGCCAAGATGCGGGGCGCTCACCCCTCCACTTT
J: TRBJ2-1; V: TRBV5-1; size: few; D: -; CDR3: CASSLAVYNEQFF; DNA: TGCGCCAGCAGCTTGGCCGTCTACAATGAGCAGTTCTTC
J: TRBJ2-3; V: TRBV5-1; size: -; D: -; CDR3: CASSLSTGPDTQYF; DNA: TGCGCCAGCAGCTTGTCGACGGGGCCAGATACGCAGTATTTT
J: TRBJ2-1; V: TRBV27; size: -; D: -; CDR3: CASKFPGPNEQFF; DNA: TGTGCCAGCAAATTCCCTGGTCCTAATGAGCAGTTCTTC
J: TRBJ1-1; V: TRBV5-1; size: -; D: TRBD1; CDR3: CASSLAVGTGATEAFF; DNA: TGCGCCAGCAGCTTGGCCGTGGGGACAGGGGCGACTGAAGCTTTCTTT
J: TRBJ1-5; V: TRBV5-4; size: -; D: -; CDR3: CASSFIRRSNQPQHF; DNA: TGTGCCAGCAGCTTTATCAGAAGAAGCAATCAGCCCCAGCATTTT
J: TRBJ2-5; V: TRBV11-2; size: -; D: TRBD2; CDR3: CASRITGGRETQYF; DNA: TGTGCCAGCAGGATAACGGGGGGAAGAGAGACCCAGTACTTC
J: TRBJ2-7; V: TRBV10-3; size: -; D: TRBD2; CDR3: CAISEVAGAVYEQYF; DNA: TGTGCCATCAGTGAGGTAGCGGGAGCGGTATACGAGCAGTACTTC
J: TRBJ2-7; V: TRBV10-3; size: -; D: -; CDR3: CAISNSREQYF; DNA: TGTGCCATCTCGAACAGCAGGGAGCAGTACTTC
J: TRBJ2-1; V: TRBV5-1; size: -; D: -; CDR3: CASSFPQGNFYNEQFF; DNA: TGCGCCAGCAGCTTCCCACAGGGAAACTTCTACAATGAGCAGTTCTTC
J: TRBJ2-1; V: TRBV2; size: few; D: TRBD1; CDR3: CASRRTGVSNEQFF; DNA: TGTGCCAGCAGGAGGACAGGGGTGTCCAATGAGCAGTTCTTC
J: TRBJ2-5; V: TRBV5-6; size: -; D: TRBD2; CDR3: CASSLIRREQETQYF; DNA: TGTGCCAGCAGCTTGATTAGGCGGGAGCAAGAGACCCAGTACTTC
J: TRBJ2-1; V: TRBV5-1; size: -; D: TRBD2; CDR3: CASSFGGLGVEQFF; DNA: TGCGCCAGCAGCTTTGGGGGACTAGGGGTTGAGCAGTTCTTC
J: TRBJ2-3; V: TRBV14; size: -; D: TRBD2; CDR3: CASSRGLAGVDTQYF; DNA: TGTGCCAGCAGCCGGGGACTAGCGGGAGTAGATACGCAGTATTTT
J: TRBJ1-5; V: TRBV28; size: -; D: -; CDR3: CASNRQVQAQPQHF; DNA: TGTGCCAGCAATCGACAGGTTCAGGCTCAGCCCCAGCATTTT
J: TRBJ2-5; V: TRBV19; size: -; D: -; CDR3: CASSKTRRPETQYF; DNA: TGTGCCAGTAGTAAGACCCGAAGGCCAGAGACCCAGTACTTC
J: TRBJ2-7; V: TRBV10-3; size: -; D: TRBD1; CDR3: CAISGGTGPGYEQYF; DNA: TGTGCCATCAGTGGGGGGACAGGGCCGGGGTACGAGCAGTACTTC
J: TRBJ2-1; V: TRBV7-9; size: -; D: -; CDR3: CASSLRDSFNEQFF; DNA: TGTGCCAGCAGCTTGCGGGACAGCTTCAATGAGCAGTTCTTC
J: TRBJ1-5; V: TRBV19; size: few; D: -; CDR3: CASSTLAGEQPQHF; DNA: TGTGCCAGTAGTACCCTTGCAGGGGAACAGCCCCAGCATTTT